The 27 T cell receptor beta chains given below trace back to one sample, sequenced in a study of CD8+ T cells in alopecia areata. Indicated treatment: oral pan-JAK inhibitor, 5-10 mg twice daily. Extracted RNA was reverse transcribed, and the resulting cDNA served as sequencing template. Only in-frame clones appear in the TCRdb table, and some are missing; sequencing was by immunoSEQ multiplex PCR. Of about 270,000 clones listed, over 45% were seen once; the top ten hold 0.75% to 0.95%. Specimen: CD4+ T cells sorted from blood, collected around week 54, from a patient treated with tofacitinib. These receptors came from a human donor with alopecia areata.

In its sample, this clone was seen a few times. This sequence joins TRBV5-1 and TRBJ1-4; TRBD1 matches at 10 bases. Per germline, CDR1 SGHRS and CDR2 YFSETQ. Unmatched junction bases numbered 2, after V lost 4 bases and J lost 5 bases. This CDR3 contains 14 residues. The CDR3 region has the DNA TGCGCCAGCAGCCCGGACAGGGGGAATGAAAAACTGTTTTTT. Residues: CASSPDRGNEKLFF.

This clone was counted only a few times. V is TRBV7-2 and J is TRBJ2-5, with 9 bases fitting TRBD2. V shed 0 bases and J 5 bases; nucleotides not matched to a gene: 7. The V gene's germline CDR1 is SGHTA and CDR2 FQGNSA. The CDR3 contains 16 residues. CDR3 loop: CASSLAGGGVSETQYF. Here the CDR3 DNA reads TGTGCCAGCAGCTTAGCTGGCGGGGGGGTCTCGGAGACCCAGTACTTC.

Only a few counts were recorded for this clone. This sequence joins TRBV29-1 and TRBJ2-5, with D hard to call. This CDR3 has 13 residues. Looked up from germline, CDR1 is SQVTM and CDR2 is ANQGSEA. Trimming stripped 5 bases from V and 5 bases from J, with 15 bases between. The chain's CDR3 is CSVLGLVRETQYF. CDR3 nucleotide sequence: TGCAGCGTTCTTGGCCTAGTTCGCGAGACCCAGTACTTC.

This clone was observed once. This chain joins TRBV15 and TRBJ2-1, with TRBD1 matching 7 bases. Germline loops: CDR1 LNHNV, CDR2 YYDKDF (reference sequence). V lost 3 bases, J lost 7 bases, and 3 bases stayed unmatched. The CDR3 consists of 13 residues. The CDR3 here is CATSSPQGNEQFF. The DNA for the CDR3 is TGTGCCACCAGCAGTCCACAGGGGAATGAGCAGTTCTTC.

J is TRBJ2-3 and V is TRBV29-1, with 7 positions matching TRBD1. V lost 5 bases and J lost 0; bases outside the gene matches: 8. In germline, CDR1 is SQVTM, CDR2 ANQGSEA. There are 15 residues in the CDR3. This CDR3 is CSVRSRGISTDTQYF. CDR3 DNA: TGCAGCGTTAGGAGCAGGGGGATTAGCACAGATACGCAGTATTTT.

The chain carries TRBV30 and TRBJ2-5, with TRBD2 matching 10 bases. V gave up 4 bases and J gave up 1 base; unmatched junction bases: 9. The CDR3 loop spans 16 amino acids. The germline V gene has CDR1 GTSNPN and CDR2 SVGIG (reference sequence). The CDR3 region is CAWKFGLAEIQETQYF. CDR3 nucleotide sequence: TGTGCCTGGAAATTCGGACTAGCGGAGATCCAAGAGACCCAGTACTTC.

This clone appeared a few times. The chain combines TRBV9 with TRBJ1-5; D is ambiguous. V lost 7 bases to trimming and J lost 7 bases, with 12 bases between them. The germline V gene has CDR1 SGDLS and CDR2 YYNGEE. There are 12 residues in the CDR3. The CDR3 bases are TGTGCCAGCGGGCAGGAGGGACAGCCCCAGCATTTT. Translating it yields CASGQEGQPQHF.

The V and J genes are TRBV29-1 and TRBJ2-3; D gene uncertain. The CDR3 is 11 amino acids. The germline gives CDR1 SQVTM, CDR2 ANQGSEA. Trimming stripped 4 bases from V and 8 bases from J, with 10 bases between. CDR3 protein: CSVVGSVTQYF. The CDR3 region has the DNA TGCAGCGTTGTTGGGTCGGTTACGCAGTATTTT.

This rearrangement joins TRBV7-2 to TRBJ2-5; D gene unclear. The CDR3 loop spans 14 amino acids. Germline loops: CDR1 SGHTA, CDR2 FQGNSA. V was cut by 5 bases and J by 5 bases, with 15 bases left in between. CDR3 in amino acids: CASSPTDGWETQYF. The CDR3 coding sequence is TGTGCCAGCAGCCCCACGGACGGGTGGGAGACCCAGTACTTC.

The chain recombines TRBV7-9 with TRBJ1-2, with 7 nucleotides matching TRBD1. Germline CDR1 is SEHNR and CDR2 is FQNEAQ (reference sequence). Trimming cost V 4 bases and J 8 bases; bases outside gene matches: 7. The CDR3 contains 13 residues. CDR3 bases: TGTGCCAGCAGCTCGACAGGGATCCACGGCTACACCTTC. Its protein product is CASSSTGIHGYTF.

The V gene is TRBV5-1, the J gene TRBJ2-1, with 8 bases aligning to TRBD1. V was clipped by 4 bases and J by 4 bases; unmatched bases: 7. There are 15 residues in the CDR3. The germline V gene has CDR1 SGHRS and CDR2 YFSETQ. This CDR3 is CASSPGQETYNEQFF. The CDR3 DNA is TGCGCCAGCAGCCCGGGACAGGAAACGTACAATGAGCAGTTCTTC.

This clone was seen more than once but under ten times. The V call is TRBV25-1, the J call TRBJ2-3, with 7 bases aligning to TRBD2. This CDR3 has 14 residues. The V gene's germline CDR1 is MGHDK and CDR2 SYGVNS. Germline trimming cut 7 bases from V and 0 bases from J; bases unmatched to any gene: 4. CDR3 coding DNA: TGTGCCAGCACGGGGAGGGGTAGCACAGATACGCAGTATTTT. This encodes CASTGRGSTDTQYF.

The chain joins TRBV7-3 to TRBJ1-6, with D unresolved. The length of the CDR3 is 13 residues. V lost 5 bases and J lost 7, with 9 bases in between. CDR1 and CDR2 from the germline V gene are SGHTA and FQGTGA. CDR3 DNA: TGTGCCAGCAGCCTACAGTCCAATTCACCCCTCCACTTT. Translating gives CASSLQSNSPLHF. Drawing the rest from reference TRBV7-3 and TRBJ1-6, the complete variable domain is GAGVSQTPSNKVTEKGKYVELRCDPISGHTALYWYRQSLGQGPEFLIYFQGTGAADDSGLPNDRFFAVRPEGSVSTLKIQRTERGDSAVYLCASSLQSNSPLHFGNGTRLTVT.

This chain joins TRBV29-1 and TRBJ2-7, with 7 bases lining up with TRBD1. Losses at the gene ends were 7 bases for V and 3 bases for J; bases not matched to a gene: 3. Germline assignment: CDR1 SQVTM and CDR2 ANQGSEA. The CDR3 is 11 amino acids. As DNA, the CDR3 is TGCAGCGCCGCAGGGGGCTACGAGCAGTACTTC. It yields the protein CSAAGGYEQYF.

The chain uses TRBV4-2 and TRBJ2-1, with 12 bases matching TRBD2. Losses at the gene ends were 5 bases for V and 7 bases for J; bases not matched to a gene: 9. Germline loops: CDR1 LGHNA, CDR2 YNFKEQ. The CDR3 has 16 amino acids. For the CDR3, the DNA is TGTGCCAGCAGCGTTCTAGGACTAGCGGGGCGGAATGAGCAGTTCTTC. Translating it yields CASSVLGLAGRNEQFF.

The chain employs TRBV7-2 and TRBJ2-1; D is uncertain. Germline V gives CDR1 SGHTA, CDR2 FQGNSA. Between the trimmed V and J ends, which lost 1 base and 10 bases, there was a span of 14 bases. The CDR3 length is 14 residues. CDR3 loop: CASSLEWNLQEQFF. The CDR3 DNA reads as TGTGCCAGCAGCTTAGAATGGAATCTACAGGAGCAGTTCTTC.

V and J are TRBV25-1 and TRBJ2-5; D ambiguous. V was clipped by 6 bases and J by 3 bases, with 5 bases between them. The CDR3 length is 11 residues. From germline, CDR1 is MGHDK and CDR2 SYGVNS. The CDR3 spells CASSDEETQYF. CDR3 nucleotides: TGTGCCAGCAGCGATGAAGAGACCCAGTACTTC.

The rearrangement uses TRBV5-1 and TRBJ2-7, with 8 bases matching TRBD1. The germline V gene has CDR1 SGHRS and CDR2 YFSETQ. The CDR3 runs to 15 residues. The V and J ends lost 4 bases and 3 bases, in that order; junction bases with no gene match: 9. The CDR3 is CASSAVGTGDYEQYF. The DNA of the CDR3 is TGCGCCAGCAGCGCGGTCGGGACAGGAGACTACGAGCAGTACTTC. The full variable domain, completed using reference TRBV5-1 and TRBJ2-7, is KAGVTQTPRYLIKTRGQQVTLSCSPISGHRSVSWYQQTPGQGLQFLFEYFSETQRNKGNFPGRFSGRQFSNSRSEMNVSTLELGDSALYLCASSAVGTGDYEQYFGPGTRLTVT.

This chain connects TRBV27 to TRBJ1-2, with a tentative D call TRBD1 (5 bases). Germline-derived CDR1 and CDR2 are MNHEY and SMNVEV (reference sequence). Trimming removed 7 bases at V and 4 bases at J, with 16 bases between. The CDR3 covers 14 residues. CDR3 nucleotide sequence: TGTGCCAGCAAACGGGACTTAATGACCTATGGCTACACCTTC. It is translated as CASKRDLMTYGYTF.

The V call is TRBV19, the J call TRBJ1-5; possible D gene TRBD1, 6 bases. The germline V gene encodes CDR1 LNHDA and CDR2 SQIVND (reference sequence). This CDR3 comprises 14 residues. V was pared by 4 bases and J by 2 bases, with 9 bases between. CDR3 protein: CASSRPGGNQPQHF. For the CDR3, the DNA is TGTGCCAGTAGTAGACCAGGGGGCAATCAGCCCCAGCATTTT.

Regarding this clone: The same CDR3 can be traced to other DNA sequences in this sample. V usage is TRBV29-1 and J usage is TRBJ1-1, with D perhaps TRBD1 (6 bases). Between the trimmed V and J ends, which lost 6 bases and 2 bases, there was a span of 10 bases. CDR3 length: 12 residues. Germline loops: CDR1 SQVTM, CDR2 ANQGSEA. CDR3 residues: CSVDSVNTEAFF. CDR3 DNA: TGCAGCGTGGACAGCGTAAACACTGAAGCTTTCTTT.

In its sample, this clone was seen a few times. This chain connects TRBV9 to TRBJ2-5, with TRBD2 matching over 11 bases. Germline V gene data show CDR1 as SGDLS and CDR2 as YYNGEE. The length of the CDR3 is 15 residues. Germline trimming cut 4 bases from V and 5 bases from J; bases unmatched to any gene: 7. The CDR3 reads CASSLGLAGGETQYF. The CDR3 coding sequence is TGTGCCAGCAGCCTCGGACTAGCGGGCGGTGAGACCCAGTACTTC.

About this clone itself: The sample has other DNA sequences that encode this CDR3 too. The DNA for the CDR3 is TGTGCCTGGAGTGTTGCGGGGAACACTGAAGCTTTCTTT. It encodes CAWSVAGNTEAFF. J is TRBJ1-1 and V is TRBV30, with D unresolved. CDR1 and CDR2 from the germline V gene are GTSNPN and SVGIG (reference sequence). Trimming removed 0 bases from V and 1 base from J, with 6 bases in between. The CDR3 is 13 residues long.

The V call is TRBV5-1, the J call TRBJ2-1; 8 bases map to TRBD2. This CDR3 comprises 14 residues. V shed 4 bases, J shed 5 bases, and the junction held 5 bases outside the gene matches. CDR1 and CDR2 (germline): SGHRS, YFSETQ. In DNA form, the CDR3 reads TGCGCCAGCAGCGTAGCGGGGATGAACAATGAGCAGTTCTTC. Amino acids: CASSVAGMNNEQFF.

This clone has just one count. V and J are TRBV11-2 and TRBJ1-1; TRBD1 matches at 9 bases. In germline, CDR1 is SGHAT, CDR2 FQNNGV. The length of the CDR3 is 19 residues. V shed 5 bases and J 0 bases; nucleotides not matched to a gene: 16. The CDR3: CASSLVGTGRWGMNTEAFF. DNA for the CDR3: TGTGCCAGCAGCCTAGTTGGGACAGGGCGGTGGGGCATGAACACTGAAGCTTTCTTT.

This clone was seen more than once but under ten times. This chain links TRBV23-1 with TRBJ1-4, with D perhaps matching TRBD1 (6 bases). TRBV23-1 qualifies as an ORF whose function is uncertain. The CDR3 runs to 15 residues. V gave up 4 bases and J gave up 4 bases, with 13 bases separating them. CDR3 nucleotide sequence: TGCGCCAGCAGTCGAAACAGGGTCGATAATGAAAAACTGTTTTTT. The encoded protein is CASSRNRVDNEKLFF.

This clone was counted at least ten times. The J gene is TRBJ2-1, the V gene TRBV19; D could derive from TRBD1 or TRBD2 (5 bases each). V dropped 3 bases and J dropped 13 bases, with 16 bases sitting between them. The CDR3 is made up of 13 amino acids. The germline V gene encodes CDR1 LNHDA and CDR2 SQIVND (reference sequence). CDR3 loop: CASSIGYDRDQFF. The CDR3 coding sequence is TGTGCCAGTAGTATCGGGTACGATAGGGACCAGTTCTTC.